The 7 T cell receptor beta chains below come from one sample, sequenced in a study (dated by TCRdb to between 2014 and 2017). The method behind the library was 5' RACE. Sequencing instrument: Illumina MiSeq. TCRdb cleaned the public reads at Q25 with fastp, built clones with MiXCR and kept in-frame beta chains. Every distinct CDR3 protein forms one entry, paired with its most common genes and DNA. The sample yields some 57,000 distinct CDR3 sequences; approximately 17% were counted once. About 2.2% of the sample goes to the ten largest clones. The sample consisted of naive CD4+ T cells sorted from blood. The sample's cell subset or site label is to be understood as: naive CD4+ T cells, CD4+CD45RA+CD25-. The receptor source for this set is a female donor with breast cancer.

This clonotype was counted a few times. The chain combines TRBV24-1 with TRBJ2-1, with a possible D match to TRBD1 (5 bases). Germline V lookup: CDR1 KGHDR, CDR2 SFDVKD. The CDR3 totals 14 residues. V was cut by 6 bases and J by 1 base, with 9 bases left in between. CDR3 bases: TGTGCCACCAGTTCGACAGTTTCCTACAATGAGCAGTTCTTC. Translating it yields CATSSTVSYNEQFF.

This sequence joins TRBV9 and TRBJ1-2; D not certain. Trimming shortened V by 4 bases and J by 5 bases, and 12 bases separated the two germline ends. The CDR3 contains 13 residues. The germline V gene encodes CDR1 SGDLS and CDR2 YYNGEE. CDR3 protein: CASSLLTQYGYTF. CDR3 in DNA: TGTGCCAGCAGCCTCCTAACCCAGTATGGCTACACCTTC.

Comments on this clonotype: A single base separates this from a much larger clone, so it may be a read error. This chain links TRBV5-1 with TRBJ2-1; D unresolved. The CDR3 has 13 amino acids. CDR1 is SGHRS, CDR2 YFSETQ, per germline. The V end was cut by 4 bases, the J end by 12 bases, with 17 bases between. The CDR3 spells CASSLLQGLGQFF. CDR3 sequence (DNA): TGCGCCAGCAGCCTCCTCCAAGGCCTTGGGCAGTTCTTC.

This clonotype was picked up many times. The J gene is TRBJ2-3, the V gene TRBV6-5; 8 bases align to TRBD2. CDR3 length: 14 residues. Germline CDR1 MNHEY, CDR2 SVGAGI. J lost 5 bases, V lost 6 bases, and 7 bases had no gene match. In DNA, the CDR3 is TGTGCCAGCAGAATAGCGGGACCTGGAGATACGCAGTATTTT. Translating it yields CASRIAGPGDTQYF.

In its sample, this clonotype was seen a few times. J is TRBJ2-5 and V is TRBV5-1, with 7 bases matching TRBD2. The CDR3 has 15 residues. Germline V gives CDR1 SGHRS, CDR2 YFSETQ. V lost 4 bases, J lost 2 bases, and 8 bases stayed unmatched. CDR3 in amino acids: CASSNPGTNQETQYF. CDR3 sequence (DNA): TGCGCCAGCAGCAACCCCGGGACTAATCAAGAGACCCAGTACTTC.

This rearrangement joins TRBV6-1 to TRBJ1-5; TRBD1 aligns across 10 bases. This CDR3 contains 14 residues. The junction had 3 bases not matched to a gene; V was cut back by 5 bases and J by 5 bases. Germline-derived CDR1 and CDR2 are MNHNS and SASEGT. DNA for the CDR3: TGTGCCAGCAGTTCGGGACAGGGGTATCAGCCCCAGCATTTT. It is translated as CASSSGQGYQPQHF.

J is TRBJ2-3 and V is TRBV20-1; D remains ambiguous. V shed 5 bases and J shed 2 bases, with 17 bases lying between them. Germline V lookup: CDR1 DFQATT, CDR2 SNEGSKA (reference sequence). The length of the CDR3 is 15 residues. CDR3 nucleotides: TGCAGTGCTGCGCTCCGGTACCCCTTCACAGATACGCAGTATTTT. The encoded protein is CSAALRYPFTDTQYF.